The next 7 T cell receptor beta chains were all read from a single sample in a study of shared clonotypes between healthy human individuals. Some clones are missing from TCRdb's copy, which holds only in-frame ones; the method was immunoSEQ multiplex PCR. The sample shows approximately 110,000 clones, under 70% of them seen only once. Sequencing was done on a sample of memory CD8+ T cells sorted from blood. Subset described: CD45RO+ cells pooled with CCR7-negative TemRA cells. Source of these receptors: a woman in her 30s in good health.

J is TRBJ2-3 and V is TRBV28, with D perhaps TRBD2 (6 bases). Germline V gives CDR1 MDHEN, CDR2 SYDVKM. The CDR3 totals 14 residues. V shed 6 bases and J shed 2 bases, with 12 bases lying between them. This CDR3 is CASSLWRDTDTQYF. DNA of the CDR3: TGTGCCAGCAGCCTGTGGCGGGACACAGATACGCAGTATTTT.

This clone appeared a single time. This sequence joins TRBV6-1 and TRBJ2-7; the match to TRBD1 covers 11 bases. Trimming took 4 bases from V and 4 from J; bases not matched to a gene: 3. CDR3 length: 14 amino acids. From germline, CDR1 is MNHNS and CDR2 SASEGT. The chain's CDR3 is CASSGTGGPYEQYF. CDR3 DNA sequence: TGTGCCAGCAGTGGGACAGGGGGCCCGTACGAGCAGTACTTC.

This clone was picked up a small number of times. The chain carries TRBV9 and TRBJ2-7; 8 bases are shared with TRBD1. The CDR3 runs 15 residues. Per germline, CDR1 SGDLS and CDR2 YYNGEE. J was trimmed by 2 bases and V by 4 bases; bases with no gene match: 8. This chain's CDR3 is CASSPTRGRAYEQYF. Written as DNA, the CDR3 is TGTGCCAGCAGCCCGACCAGGGGGCGGGCCTACGAGCAGTACTTC. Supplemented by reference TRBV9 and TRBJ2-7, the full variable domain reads DSGVTQTPKHLITATGQRVTLRCSPRSGDLSVYWYQQSLDQGLQFLIQYYNGEERAKGNILERFSAQQFPDLHSELNLSSLELGDSALYFCASSPTRGRAYEQYFGPGTRLTVT.

The CDR3: CASSVSRASEQYF. The CDR3 nucleotides are TGTGCCAGCAGCGTAAGCAGGGCATCCGAGCAGTACTTC. V usage is TRBV9 and J usage is TRBJ2-7; D may be TRBD1 (5 bases). In germline, CDR1 is SGDLS, CDR2 YYNGEE. Trimming left V 1 base short and J 6 bases short, with 11 bases between. This CDR3 region has 13 residues. Full variable domain (missing parts from reference TRBV9 and TRBJ2-7): DSGVTQTPKHLITATGQRVTLRCSPRSGDLSVYWYQQSLDQGLQFLIQYYNGEERAKGNILERFSAQQFPDLHSELNLSSLELGDSALYFCASSVSRASEQYFGPGTRLTVT.

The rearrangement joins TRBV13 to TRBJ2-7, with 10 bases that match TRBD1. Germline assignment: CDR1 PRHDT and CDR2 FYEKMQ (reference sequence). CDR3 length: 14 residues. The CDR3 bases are TGTGCGGGCCAGGGGGACAGGGGCTACTACGAGCAGTACTTC. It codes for CAGQGDRGYYEQYF.

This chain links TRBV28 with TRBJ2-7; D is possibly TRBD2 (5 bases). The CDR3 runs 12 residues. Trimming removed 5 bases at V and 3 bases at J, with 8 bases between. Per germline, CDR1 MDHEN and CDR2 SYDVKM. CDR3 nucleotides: TGTGCCAGCAGTCGCCGGGACTACGAGCAGTACTTC. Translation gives CASSRRDYEQYF.

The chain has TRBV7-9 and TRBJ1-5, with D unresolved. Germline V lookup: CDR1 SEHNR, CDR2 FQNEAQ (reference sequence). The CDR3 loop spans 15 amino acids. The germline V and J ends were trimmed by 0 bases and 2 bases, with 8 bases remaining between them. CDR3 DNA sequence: TGTGCCAGCAGCTTAGCAGAGCCGGGCAATCAGCCCCAGCATTTT. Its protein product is CASSLAEPGNQPQHF.